This TCR beta chain was retrieved from a study of T cell responses to AZD1222 COVID-19 vaccine. Background on the study: Pooled samples include second doses given at about 4 or 12 weeks.

The data were produced by immunoSEQ multiplex PCR, yet TCRdb's version contains in-frame clones alone and is incomplete. The sample shows around 140,000 clones, 89% of them seen only once. Deletions cut 4 bases from V and 1 base from J, with 8 bases between. Germline-derived CDR1 and CDR2 are SGHRS and YFSETQ. The CDR3 extends over 13 amino acids. The J gene is TRBJ1-1, the V gene TRBV5-1; no reliable D call. This TCR came from an adult in good health. The specimen comprised peripheral blood, sampled on day 0 of AZD1222 vaccination. The CDR3 bases are TGCGCCAGCAGCACAGACCCGAACACTGAAGCTTTCTTT. It encodes CASSTDPNTEAFF.